The rows below give T cell receptor beta chains drawn from one sample of a study of blood T cell repertoires in COVID-19. Sequencing used immunoSEQ multiplex PCR; TCRdb keeps in-frame clones, though not all of them. The profile shows 350,000 to 450,000 clones, less than 85% of them singletons. The sample taken for sequencing was peripheral blood. The receptors originated from a woman younger than 35 with acute or convalescent COVID-19. Each CDR3 is given with its conserved first and last residue. Each record gives: CDR3 DNA, CDR3 protein, D gene, J gene, clone size, V gene. The D gene is left open where the match is weak. Clone size is shown for a subset of rows, as once, few, many or a class of expanded clone.

TGTGCCAGCAGCGTAGGTGGGAGTAGCTACGAGCAGTACTTC CASSVGGSSYEQYF . TRBJ2-7 . TRBV9
TGCAGTGCTGCCCTCCGAGGTGAGCAGTTCTTC CSAALRGEQFF . TRBJ2-1 . TRBV20-1
TGTGCCACCAGTGATGAGAGGCAGGGGCGGAACACTGAAGCTTTCTTT CATSDERQGRNTEAFF . TRBJ1-1 . TRBV24-1
TGTGCCAGCAGTGTCTCAGGGTTGGGCAATCAGCCCCAGCATTTT CASSVSGLGNQPQHF . TRBJ1-5 few TRBV2
TGTGCCAGCACCTCGGAAAAAAGGGGCGTAGCTTTCTTT CASTSEKRGVAFF . TRBJ1-1 . TRBV27
TGTGCCAGTAGTATTGACAGGGACCGGTTAGCCAAAAACATTCAGTACTTC CASSIDRDRLAKNIQYF TRBD1 TRBJ2-4 . TRBV19
TGTGCCAGCAGCCCCTCGGAGACGAGCAATCAGCCCCAGCATTTT CASSPSETSNQPQHF . TRBJ1-5 . TRBV7-9
TGTGCCAGCAGCTTCCTAGAACGGACCTACAATGAGCAGTTCTTC CASSFLERTYNEQFF . TRBJ2-1 . TRBV5-5
TGTGCCAGTAGCTCAGGGTTCAATCAGCCCCAGCATTTT CASSSGFNQPQHF . TRBJ1-5 few TRBV19
TGTGCCAGCAGTTTGGGATCGGGGGAGCGCCTTAATTCACCCCTCCACTTT CASSLGSGERLNSPLHF . TRBJ1-6 . TRBV28
TGTGCCAGCAGACCGGGAACCGGGACAGGGGAAAAACTGTTTTTT CASRPGTGTGEKLFF TRBD1 TRBJ1-4 . TRBV28
TGTGCCAGTAGTATCTCTTCGGACAGGGGGCTCCAAGAGACCCAGTACTTC CASSISSDRGLQETQYF TRBD1 TRBJ2-5 . TRBV19
TGTGCCAGTAGTATGACTGGACTATATTACAATGAGCAGTTCTTC CASSMTGLYYNEQFF . TRBJ2-1 . TRBV19
TGTGCCAGCAGCGAGTGGGGGGGCCCAGATACGCAGTATTTT CASSEWGGPDTQYF . TRBJ2-3 . TRBV27
TGTGCCAGCAGTTTCCAGGACGAGCAGTACTTC CASSFQDEQYF . TRBJ2-7 . TRBV2
TGTGCCAGCAGCTTAAACAGGGAAACTGAAGCTTTCTTT CASSLNRETEAFF . TRBJ1-1 few TRBV7-8
TGTGCCAGCAGTAGCGGGGGGGCTAGCACAGATACGCAGTATTTT CASSSGGASTDTQYF TRBD2 TRBJ2-3 . TRBV6-2/TRBV6-3
TGTGCCAGCAGTGAAGTTGCGACAGGGGGCCTTAGGATGAACACTGAAGCTTTCTTT CASSEVATGGLRMNTEAFF TRBD1 TRBJ1-1 . TRBV6-1
TGTGCCAGCAGCGTAGAGGGGAATAATTCACCCCTCCACTTT CASSVEGNNSPLHF . TRBJ1-6 . TRBV9
TGTGCCAGTAGTTGGGAGGGTAGTGATAATTCACCCCTCCACTTT CASSWEGSDNSPLHF . TRBJ1-6 . TRBV19
TGCGCCAGCAGTTTATGGGGGCCTGGAAACACCATATATTTT CASSLWGPGNTIYF . TRBJ1-3 few TRBV5-1
TGTGCCAGCAGCTTAGCACAAAACACTGAAGCTTTCTTT CASSLAQNTEAFF . TRBJ1-1 . TRBV7-3
TGTGCCAGCAGTTACGTTATCGGGGGACCCCTAGGAAAGCCCCAGCATTTT CASSYVIGGPLGKPQHF . TRBJ1-5 few TRBV6-2/TRBV6-3
TGCGCCAGCAGCTTGTTGCTAGCGGGAGAGCAGACCCAGTACTTC CASSLLLAGEQTQYF TRBD2 TRBJ2-5 . TRBV5-1
TGTGCCAGCAGCCCACAGACAGACGATAATGAAAAACTGTTTTTT CASSPQTDDNEKLFF . TRBJ1-4 . TRBV21-1
TGTGCCAGCACGGACTTTGGGGGAGGGCCCTACGAGCAGTACTTC CASTDFGGGPYEQYF TRBD2 TRBJ2-7 . TRBV28
TGCGCCAGCAGCCAAGATACGACAGGGGGCGGCTTAGAGACCCAGTACTTC CASSQDTTGGGLETQYF TRBD1 TRBJ2-5 once TRBV4-1